The 21 T cell receptor beta chains presented below share a single source sample, sequenced in a study of CD8+ T cells in alopecia areata (dated by TCRdb to the late 2010s). Per the publication, the treatment or condition label means: oral pan-JAK inhibitor, 5-10 mg twice daily. Library construction relied on the immunoSEQ multiplex PCR assay. For TCR sequencing, RNA was extracted from every sample and reverse transcribed into cDNA to serve as template. In its TCRdb copy, this immuneACCESS table keeps in-frame sequences only and misses some clones. Where compared with another copy, unresolved V genes explain less than half of these, and the others have no known cause. For this sample the table gives under 130,000 clones, of which 85% to 90% were detected only once. Together, the top ten hold 8.5% to 14% of the sample. Source: CD8+ T cells sorted from blood, taken at approximately week 30, from a patient treated with tofacitinib. These receptors all come from a human donor with alopecia areata.

The V call is TRBV30, the J call TRBJ1-5, with 10 bases that match TRBD1. Germline V gives CDR1 GTSNPN, CDR2 SVGIG (reference sequence). The CDR3 is 14 amino acids. Losses at the gene ends were 3 bases for V and 5 bases for J; bases not matched to a gene: 4. This chain's CDR3 is CAWSRGQGHQPQHF. In DNA, the CDR3 is TGTGCCTGGAGCCGGGGACAGGGGCATCAGCCCCAGCATTTT.

The chain employs TRBV9 and TRBJ2-7; no firm D call. Germline lookup yields CDR1 SGDLS and CDR2 YYNGEE. Trimming removed 3 bases from V and 2 bases from J, with 9 bases in between. The CDR3 totals 13 residues. The chain's CDR3 is CASSEGEAYEQYF. The CDR3, as DNA: TGTGCCAGCAGCGAGGGTGAGGCCTACGAGCAGTACTTC.

This chain connects TRBV29-1 to TRBJ2-7, with D unresolved. Looked up from germline, CDR1 is SQVTM and CDR2 is ANQGSEA. V lost 7 bases and J lost 3, with 16 bases in between. This CDR3 spans 13 amino acids. The CDR3 coding sequence is TGCAGCGCCCAGGACGCTACCTACTACGAGCAGTACTTC. Translation gives CSAQDATYYEQYF.

This chain joins TRBV25-1 and TRBJ2-7; TRBD2 might be the D (6 bases). This CDR3 is built from 13 residues. From germline, CDR1 is MGHDK and CDR2 SYGVNS. V lost 4 bases and J 3 bases, leaving 10 bases between the germline ends. CDR3 nucleotide sequence: TGTGCCAGCAGTGGCTCTAGCGTCTACGAGCAGTACTTC. Protein sequence: CASSGSSVYEQYF.

The chain links TRBV5-1 to TRBJ2-7; perhaps D is TRBD1 or TRBD2 (5 bases each). With 4 bases removed from V and 1 base from J, the gap between germline ends came to 21 bases. The CDR3 sequence is 17 residues long. Germline CDR1 reads SGHRS; CDR2 reads YFSETQ. The CDR3 nucleotides read TGCGCCAGCAGCCTTTGGGGACCGCAGACCGGTTCCTACGAGCAGTACTTC. It translates to CASSLWGPQTGSYEQYF. Based on the CDR3 plus reference TRBV5-1 and TRBJ2-7, the full variable domain is KAGVTQTPRYLIKTRGQQVTLSCSPISGHRSVSWYQQTPGQGLQFLFEYFSETQRNKGNFPGRFSGRQFSNSRSEMNVSTLELGDSALYLCASSLWGPQTGSYEQYFGPGTRLTVT.

V and J are TRBV27 and TRBJ2-7, with 9 bases aligning to TRBD1. The CDR3 is 15 amino acids. The V gene end was trimmed by 5 bases and the J gene end by 0 bases; junction bases not matched to a gene: 5. Germline values: CDR1 MNHEY, CDR2 SMNVEV (reference sequence). CDR3 residues: CASSVDRGVSYEQYF. As DNA, the CDR3 is TGTGCCAGCAGTGTGGACAGGGGAGTCTCCTACGAGCAGTACTTC.

This sequence joins TRBV11-2 and TRBJ2-7; the D gene is possibly TRBD1 (5 bases). Trimming stripped 2 bases from V and 5 bases from J, with 10 bases between. CDR1 and CDR2 from the germline V gene are SGHAT and FQNNGV. The CDR3 has 13 amino acids. CDR3 protein: CASSLLQGHEQYF. The CDR3, as DNA: TGTGCCAGCAGCTTACTCCAGGGCCACGAGCAGTACTTC.

In its sample, this clone was seen once. V and J are TRBV13 and TRBJ2-7; tentatively, D is TRBD2 (6 bases). The CDR3 is 13 residues long. V was pared by 5 bases and J by 4 bases, with 12 bases between. Germline loops: CDR1 PRHDT, CDR2 FYEKMQ (reference sequence). CDR3 region: CASSIGSKYEQYF. The CDR3 bases are TGTGCCAGCAGCATCGGGAGTAAGTACGAGCAGTACTTC.

There are a few counts of this clone. The genes are TRBV6-6 and TRBJ2-3; D is undetermined. CDR1 is MNHNY and CDR2 is SVGAGI in the germline V gene (reference sequence). The CDR3 is 14 residues long. V lost 2 bases and J lost 5, with 11 bases in between. The CDR3 loop reads CASSYLSLGDTQYF. The DNA of the CDR3 is TGTGCCAGCAGTTACCTGAGCCTCGGAGATACGCAGTATTTT.

The chain combines TRBV4-2 with TRBJ2-7; possible D gene TRBD2, 5 bases. The germline V and J ends were trimmed by 3 bases and 3 bases, with 15 bases remaining between them. Germline CDR1 is LGHNA and CDR2 is YNFKEQ. The CDR3 covers 15 residues. The DNA for the CDR3 is TGTGCCAGCAGCCATTCCGGGAACCCGAGCTACGAGCAGTACTTC. It is translated as CASSHSGNPSYEQYF.

The chain employs TRBV5-1 and TRBJ2-1; 10 bases fit TRBD2. CDR1 SGHRS and CDR2 YFSETQ come from the germline V gene. The CDR3 consists of 15 residues. V was pared by 3 bases and J by 1 base, with 1 base of the junction left unmatched. This CDR3 reads CASSSSGSSYNEQFF. The CDR3 DNA reads as TGCGCCAGCAGCTCTAGCGGGAGTTCCTACAATGAGCAGTTCTTC.

The J gene is TRBJ2-5, the V gene TRBV29-1; 9 bases line up with TRBD2. After removal of 1 base from V and 4 bases from J, the junction contained 10 bases not matched to a gene. The CDR3 is 16 amino acids. The germline V gene has CDR1 SQVTM and CDR2 ANQGSEA. In DNA, the CDR3 is TGCAGCGTTGAAGGTCTGCGGGAGGGCCCACTAGAGACCCAGTACTTC. It is translated as CSVEGLREGPLETQYF.

The chain recombines TRBV29-1 with TRBJ2-1; TRBD2 matches at 13 bases. J gave up 0 bases and V 1 base, and 0 bases lay outside the gene matches. This CDR3 region has 16 residues. Germline CDR1 is SQVTM and CDR2 is ANQGSEA. This chain's CDR3 is CSVEGTSGGSYNEQFF. In nucleotides, the CDR3 is TGCAGCGTTGAAGGGACTAGCGGGGGCTCCTACAATGAGCAGTTCTTC.

This clone was found once. The V and J genes are TRBV18 and TRBJ2-1; possibly TRBD2 for D (6 bases). Trimming cost V 6 bases and J 6 bases, with 15 bases left between them. The CDR3 totals 14 residues. Germline values: CDR1 KGHSH, CDR2 LQKENI. CDR3 sequence: CASSDVGGANEQFF. In nucleotides, the CDR3 is TGTGCCAGCTCGGACGTGGGGGGAGCCAATGAGCAGTTCTTC.

The chain combines TRBV5-1 with TRBJ2-1; unclear D gene. The length of the CDR3 is 13 residues. Germline CDR1 is SGHRS and CDR2 is YFSETQ. V lost 3 bases and J 5 bases, leaving 9 bases between the germline ends. The CDR3 DNA sequence: TGCGCCAGCAGCTCCACTGCGAACAATGAGCAGTTCTTC. This translates into CASSSTANNEQFF.

The gene calls are TRBV29-1 and TRBJ2-1; maybe TRBD1 (6 bases). The V end was cut by 5 bases, the J end by 4 bases, with 12 bases between. The CDR3 is 13 residues long. The germline V gene has CDR1 SQVTM and CDR2 ANQGSEA. CDR3 amino acids: CSVKGVDYNEQFF. In DNA, the CDR3 is TGCAGCGTTAAGGGGGTAGATTACAATGAGCAGTTCTTC.

This clone has a handful of counts. The V call is TRBV4-1, the J call TRBJ2-1; D is ambiguous. V lost 6 bases and J 0 bases, leaving 12 bases between the germline ends. The CDR3 runs to 15 residues. Germline CDR1 reads MGHRA; CDR2 reads YSYEKL. CDR3 amino acids: CASSPRSNSYNEQFF. The DNA of the CDR3 is TGCGCCAGCAGTCCGAGGTCAAACTCCTACAATGAGCAGTTCTTC.

The V call is TRBV29-1, the J call TRBJ1-2; 10 nucleotides match TRBD1. J lost 3 bases, V lost 4 bases, and 5 bases had no gene match. Per the germline V gene, CDR1 is SQVTM and CDR2 is ANQGSEA. The CDR3 totals 14 residues. In DNA, the CDR3 is TGCAGCGTTGTGGGGACAGGGGAGCACTATGGCTACACCTTC. This translates into CSVVGTGEHYGYTF.

The V gene is TRBV29-1, the J gene TRBJ2-7, with D possibly called TRBD1 or TRBD2 (5 bases each). The CDR3 runs 17 residues. Germline V lookup: CDR1 SQVTM, CDR2 ANQGSEA. With 2 bases removed from V and 0 bases from J, the gap between germline ends came to 20 bases. Here the CDR3 reads CSVELPHLGTPSYEQYF. CDR3 in DNA: TGCAGCGTTGAACTTCCTCACCTCGGGACCCCCTCCTACGAGCAGTACTTC.

A few counts support this clone. This CDR3 reads CASSENRAPNQPQHF. The CDR3 DNA reads TGTGCCAGTAGTGAAAACAGGGCCCCCAATCAGCCCCAGCATTTT. The genes are TRBV19 and TRBJ1-5; possible D gene TRBD1, 6 bases. Germline assignment: CDR1 LNHDA and CDR2 SQIVND (reference sequence). The V end lost 5 bases, the J end lost 3 bases, and 14 bases lay between the germline ends. The CDR3 runs 15 residues.

The genes are TRBV18 and TRBJ2-1, with D perhaps TRBD1 (6 bases). The CDR3 is 13 amino acids. Per the germline V gene, CDR1 is KGHSH and CDR2 is LQKENI. V shed 5 bases and J shed 6 bases, with 11 bases lying between them. The CDR3 here is CASSDTGSNEQFF. The CDR3 DNA follows: TGTGCCAGCTCAGACACAGGGTCCAATGAGCAGTTCTTC.